The rows below give T cell receptor beta chains drawn from one sample of a study of blood T cells in healthy people across ages. TCRdb passed the 5' RACE reads through MiXCR, listing each CDR3 protein once. The sample records almost 1 million distinct CDR3 sequences, roughly half being singletons. Sequenced input: blood. The receptors were gathered from a woman aged 55-70 years in good health. Both conserved end residues are part of each CDR3. The D gene is left open where the match is weak. Only some rows state a clone size, as once, few, many or a class for expanded clones.

j_gene: TRBJ2-6; v_gene: TRBV7-2; abundance: few; d_gene: -; CDR3nt: TGTGCCAGCAGCTTAGGTGAAGGGTTGATCTCTGGGGCCAACGTCCTGACTTTC; CDR3aa: CASSLGEGLISGANVLTF
j_gene: TRBJ2-7; v_gene: TRBV7-2; abundance: -; d_gene: TRBD2; CDR3nt: TGTGCCAGCAGCTCGGCCGGACTAGGGAACGAGCAGTACTTC; CDR3aa: CASSSAGLGNEQYF
j_gene: TRBJ1-5; v_gene: TRBV5-5; abundance: -; d_gene: -; CDR3nt: TGTGCCAGCAGCTTGGGGGCGATCGACCATCAGCCCCAGCATTTT; CDR3aa: CASSLGAIDHQPQHF
j_gene: TRBJ2-7; v_gene: TRBV20-1; abundance: -; d_gene: -; CDR3nt: TGCAGTGCCCCTGACTCCCGAGTCCCCCACTACGAGCAGTACTTC; CDR3aa: CSAPDSRVPHYEQYF
j_gene: TRBJ2-7; v_gene: TRBV5-1; abundance: once; d_gene: -; CDR3nt: TGCGCCAGCAAACAGAGGTCCACCTACGAGCAGTACTTC; CDR3aa: CASKQRSTYEQYF
j_gene: TRBJ2-5; v_gene: TRBV28; abundance: few; d_gene: TRBD1; CDR3nt: TGTGCCAGCAGTCCCTCTCGGACAGGGAACATACAGTACTTC; CDR3aa: CASSPSRTGNIQYF
j_gene: TRBJ1-1; v_gene: TRBV29-1; abundance: many; d_gene: -; CDR3nt: TGCAGCGTTGATGAGTGGGCAAACGCTGAAGCTTTCTTT; CDR3aa: CSVDEWANAEAFF
j_gene: TRBJ2-1; v_gene: TRBV7-9; abundance: -; d_gene: -; CDR3nt: TGTGCCAGCAGCTTAGAGGCAGGGTTTCACAATGAGCAGTTCTTC; CDR3aa: CASSLEAGFHNEQFF
j_gene: TRBJ2-7; v_gene: TRBV13; abundance: -; d_gene: -; CDR3nt: TGTGCCAGCAGCTTATCACGGTCCGGGGCCCAGTACTTC; CDR3aa: CASSLSRSGAQYF
j_gene: TRBJ2-1; v_gene: TRBV20-1; abundance: few; d_gene: TRBD1; CDR3nt: TGCAGTGCTAGGAGTATACGGGACAGTAATTACAATGAGCAGTTCTTC; CDR3aa: CSARSIRDSNYNEQFF
j_gene: TRBJ2-7; v_gene: TRBV10-3; abundance: many; d_gene: -; CDR3nt: TGTGCCATCAGTGGGAGTGGTTCCTACGAGCAGTACTTC; CDR3aa: CAISGSGSYEQYF
j_gene: TRBJ2-5; v_gene: TRBV7-2; abundance: few; d_gene: -; CDR3nt: TGTGCCAGCAGCCTATTGGAGGTCCAAGAGACCCAGTACTTC; CDR3aa: CASSLLEVQETQYF
j_gene: TRBJ1-6; v_gene: TRBV6-6; abundance: -; d_gene: -; CDR3nt: TGTGCCAGCACTGGGGTTGAGTCACCCCTCCACTTT; CDR3aa: CASTGVESPLHF
j_gene: TRBJ2-5; v_gene: TRBV6-1; abundance: few; d_gene: -; CDR3nt: TGTGCCAGCAGTGGTCTGGGAACCGGAGTGGAGACCCAGTACTTC; CDR3aa: CASSGLGTGVETQYF
j_gene: TRBJ2-5; v_gene: TRBV18; abundance: -; d_gene: TRBD2; CDR3nt: TGTGCCAGCTCACCGAGTCTTGAGGGAGGGTTTCGAGAGACCCAGTACTTC; CDR3aa: CASSPSLEGGFRETQYF
j_gene: TRBJ2-3; v_gene: TRBV20-1; abundance: -; d_gene: -; CDR3nt: TGCAGTGCTGACCCCGGGACTAGCACAGATACGCAGTATTTT; CDR3aa: CSADPGTSTDTQYF